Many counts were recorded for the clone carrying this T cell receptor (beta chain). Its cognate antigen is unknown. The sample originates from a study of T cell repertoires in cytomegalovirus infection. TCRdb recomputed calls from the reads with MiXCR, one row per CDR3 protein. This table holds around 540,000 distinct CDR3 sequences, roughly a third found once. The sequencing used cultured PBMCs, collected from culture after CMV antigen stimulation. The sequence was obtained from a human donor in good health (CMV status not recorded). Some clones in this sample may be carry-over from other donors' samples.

CDR3 sequence (DNA): TGTGCCAGCAGCTTAGAACTAGCGAACACCGGGGAGCTGTTTTTT. Its translation is CASSLELANTGELFF. The chain couples TRBV7-2 to TRBJ2-2, with D tentatively TRBD2 (5 bases). Germline V lookup: CDR1 SGHTA, CDR2 FQGNSA. The CDR3 sequence is 15 residues long. Trimming took 1 base from V and 0 from J, leaving 6 bases between them. Filled out from reference TRBV7-2 and TRBJ2-2, the complete variable domain reads GAGVSQSPSNKVTEKGKDVELRCDPISGHTALYWYRQSLGQGLEFLIYFQGNSAPDKSGLPSDRFSAERTGGSVSTLTIQRTQQEDSAVYLCASSLELANTGELFFGEGSRLTVL.